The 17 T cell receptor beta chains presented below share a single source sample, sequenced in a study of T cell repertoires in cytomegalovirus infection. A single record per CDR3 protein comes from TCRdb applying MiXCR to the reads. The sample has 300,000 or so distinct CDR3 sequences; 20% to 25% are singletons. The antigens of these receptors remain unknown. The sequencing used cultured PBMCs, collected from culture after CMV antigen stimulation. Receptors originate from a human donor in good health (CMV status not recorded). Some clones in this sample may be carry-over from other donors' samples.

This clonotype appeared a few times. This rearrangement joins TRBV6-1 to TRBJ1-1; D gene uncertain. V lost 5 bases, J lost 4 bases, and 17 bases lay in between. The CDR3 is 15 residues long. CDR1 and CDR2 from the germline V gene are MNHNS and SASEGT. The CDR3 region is CASSYSAFVSTEAFF. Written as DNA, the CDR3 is TGTGCCAGCAGTTACTCGGCGTTTGTCAGCACTGAAGCTTTCTTT.

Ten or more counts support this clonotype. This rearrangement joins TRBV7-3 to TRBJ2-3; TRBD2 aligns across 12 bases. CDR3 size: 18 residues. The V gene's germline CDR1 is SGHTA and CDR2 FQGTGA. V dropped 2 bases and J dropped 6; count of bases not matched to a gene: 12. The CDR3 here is CASSLLPGTSGFRDTQYF. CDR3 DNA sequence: TGTGCCAGCAGCTTACTCCCCGGGACTAGCGGGTTTCGGGATACGCAGTATTTT.

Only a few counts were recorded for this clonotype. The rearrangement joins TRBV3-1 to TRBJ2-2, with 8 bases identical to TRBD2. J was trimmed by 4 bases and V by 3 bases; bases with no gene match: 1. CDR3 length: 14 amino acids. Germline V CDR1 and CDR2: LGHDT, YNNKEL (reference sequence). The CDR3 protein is CASSQREATGELFF. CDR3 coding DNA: TGTGCCAGCAGCCAGCGGGAGGCCACCGGGGAGCTGTTTTTT. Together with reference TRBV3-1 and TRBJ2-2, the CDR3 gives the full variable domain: DTAVSQTPKYLVTQMGNDKSIKCEQNLGHDTMYWYKQDSKKFLKIMFSYNNKELIINETVPNRFSPKSPDKAHLNLHINSLELGDSAVYFCASSQREATGELFFGEGSRLTVL.

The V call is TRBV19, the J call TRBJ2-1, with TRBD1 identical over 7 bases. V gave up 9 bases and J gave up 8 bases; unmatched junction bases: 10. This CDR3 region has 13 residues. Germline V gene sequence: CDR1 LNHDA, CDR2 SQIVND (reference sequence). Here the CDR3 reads CASAMTGMYEQFF. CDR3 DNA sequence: TGTGCCAGCGCGATGACAGGGATGTATGAGCAGTTCTTC.

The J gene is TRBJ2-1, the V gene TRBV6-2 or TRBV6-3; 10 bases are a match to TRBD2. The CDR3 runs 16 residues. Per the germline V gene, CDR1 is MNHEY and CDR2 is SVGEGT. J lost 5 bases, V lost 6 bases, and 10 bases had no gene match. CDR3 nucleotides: TGTGCCAGCAGGCCACATAGTAGCGGGAGGAACAATGAGCAGTTCTTC. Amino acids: CASRPHSSGRNNEQFF.

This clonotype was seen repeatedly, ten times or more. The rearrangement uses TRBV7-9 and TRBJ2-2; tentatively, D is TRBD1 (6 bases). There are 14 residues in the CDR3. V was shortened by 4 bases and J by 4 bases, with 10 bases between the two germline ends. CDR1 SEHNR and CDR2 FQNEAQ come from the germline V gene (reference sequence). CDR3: CASSSQGSTGELFF. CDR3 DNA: TGTGCCAGCAGCTCGCAGGGGAGCACCGGGGAGCTGTTTTTT.

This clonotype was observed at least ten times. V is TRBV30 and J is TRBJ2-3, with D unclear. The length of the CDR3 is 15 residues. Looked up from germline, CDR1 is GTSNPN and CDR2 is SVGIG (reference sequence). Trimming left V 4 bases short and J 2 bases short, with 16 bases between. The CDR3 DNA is TGTGCCTGGACTCTCGCCGGGTATTCCACAGATACGCAGTATTTT. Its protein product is CAWTLAGYSTDTQYF.

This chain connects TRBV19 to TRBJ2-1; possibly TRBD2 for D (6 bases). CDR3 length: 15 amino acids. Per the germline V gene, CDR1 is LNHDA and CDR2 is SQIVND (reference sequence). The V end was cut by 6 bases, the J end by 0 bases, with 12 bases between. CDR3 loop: CASSRRRGSYNEQFF. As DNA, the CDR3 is TGTGCCAGTAGCAGGCGGAGGGGCTCCTACAATGAGCAGTTCTTC.

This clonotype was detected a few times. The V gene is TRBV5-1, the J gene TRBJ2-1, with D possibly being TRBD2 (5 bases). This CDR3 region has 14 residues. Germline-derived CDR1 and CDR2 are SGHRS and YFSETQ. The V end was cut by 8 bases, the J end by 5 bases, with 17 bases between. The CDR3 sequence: CASIGSLSNNEQFF. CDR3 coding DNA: TGCGCCAGTATAGGGAGCCTGAGTAACAATGAGCAGTTCTTC.

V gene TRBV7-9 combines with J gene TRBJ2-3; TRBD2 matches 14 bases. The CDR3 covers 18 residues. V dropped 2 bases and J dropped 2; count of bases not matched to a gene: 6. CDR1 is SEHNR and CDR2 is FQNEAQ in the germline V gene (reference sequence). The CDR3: CASSLTTSGRAFTDTQYF. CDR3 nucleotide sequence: TGTGCCAGCAGCTTAACGACTAGCGGGAGGGCCTTCACAGATACGCAGTATTTT.

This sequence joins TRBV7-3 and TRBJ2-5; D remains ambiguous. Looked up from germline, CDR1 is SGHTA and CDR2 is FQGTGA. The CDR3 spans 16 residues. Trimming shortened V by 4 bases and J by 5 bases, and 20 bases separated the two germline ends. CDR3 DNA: TGTGCCAGCAGCTCCTCGACGGGCGCCCATGGGGAGACCCAGTACTTC. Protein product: CASSSSTGAHGETQYF.

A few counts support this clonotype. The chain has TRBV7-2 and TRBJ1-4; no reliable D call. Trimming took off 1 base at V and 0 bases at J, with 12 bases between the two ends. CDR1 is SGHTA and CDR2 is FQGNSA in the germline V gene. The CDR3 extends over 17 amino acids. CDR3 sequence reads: CASSLEGRFSTNEKLFF. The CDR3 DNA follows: TGTGCCAGCAGCTTAGAAGGCAGATTCTCAACTAATGAAAAACTGTTTTTT.

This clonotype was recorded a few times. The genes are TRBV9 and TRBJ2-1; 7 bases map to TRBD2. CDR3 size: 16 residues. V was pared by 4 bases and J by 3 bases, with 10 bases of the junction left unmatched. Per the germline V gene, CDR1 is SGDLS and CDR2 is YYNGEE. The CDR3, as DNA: TGTGCCAGCAGCACCCACGCGGGACTAAACTACAATGAGCAGTTCTTC. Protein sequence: CASSTHAGLNYNEQFF.

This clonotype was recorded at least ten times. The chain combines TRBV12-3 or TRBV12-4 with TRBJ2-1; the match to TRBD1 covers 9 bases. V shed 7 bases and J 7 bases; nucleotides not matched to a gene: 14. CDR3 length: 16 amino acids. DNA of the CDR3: TGTGCCAGCACCAAAAGGGTGGGGACAGGGTCTAATGAGCAGTTCTTC. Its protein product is CASTKRVGTGSNEQFF.

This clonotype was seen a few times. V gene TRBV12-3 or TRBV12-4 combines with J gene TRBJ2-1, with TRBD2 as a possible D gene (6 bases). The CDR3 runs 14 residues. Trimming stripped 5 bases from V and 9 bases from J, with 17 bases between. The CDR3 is CASSLRLEGSEQFF. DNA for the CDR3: TGTGCCAGCAGTCTACGACTAGAAGGAAGTGAGCAGTTCTTC.

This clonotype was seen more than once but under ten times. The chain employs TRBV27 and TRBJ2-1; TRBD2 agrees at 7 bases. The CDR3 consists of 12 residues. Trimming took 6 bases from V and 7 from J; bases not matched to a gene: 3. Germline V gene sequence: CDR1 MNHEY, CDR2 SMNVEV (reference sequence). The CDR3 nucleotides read TGTGCCAGCAGAACACTAGCGAATGAGCAGTTCTTC. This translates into CASRTLANEQFF.

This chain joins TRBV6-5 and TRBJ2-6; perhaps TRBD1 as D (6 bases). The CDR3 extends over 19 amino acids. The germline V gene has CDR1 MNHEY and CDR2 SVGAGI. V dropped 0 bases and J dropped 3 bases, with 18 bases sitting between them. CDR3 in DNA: TGTGCCAGCAGTTACTCGGGGGCAGGGCCCTCCTTTGGGGCCAACGTCCTGACTTTC. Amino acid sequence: CASSYSGAGPSFGANVLTF.